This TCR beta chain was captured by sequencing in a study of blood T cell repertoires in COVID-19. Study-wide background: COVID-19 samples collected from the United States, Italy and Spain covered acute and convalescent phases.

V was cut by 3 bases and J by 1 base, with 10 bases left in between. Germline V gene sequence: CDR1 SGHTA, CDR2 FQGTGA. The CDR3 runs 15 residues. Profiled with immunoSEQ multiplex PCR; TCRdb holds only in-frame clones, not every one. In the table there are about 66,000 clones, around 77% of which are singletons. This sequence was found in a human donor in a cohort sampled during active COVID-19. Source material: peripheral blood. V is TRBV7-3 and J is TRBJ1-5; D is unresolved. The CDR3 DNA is TGTGCCAGCAGCTTGTACGGGGAGAGCAATCAGCCCCAGCATTTT. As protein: CASSLYGESNQPQHF. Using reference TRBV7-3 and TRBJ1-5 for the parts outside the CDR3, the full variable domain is GAGVSQTPSNKVTEKGKYVELRCDPISGHTALYWYRQSLGQGPEFLIYFQGTGAADDSGLPNDRFFAVRPEGSVSTLKIQRTERGDSAVYLCASSLYGESNQPQHFGDGTRLSIL.